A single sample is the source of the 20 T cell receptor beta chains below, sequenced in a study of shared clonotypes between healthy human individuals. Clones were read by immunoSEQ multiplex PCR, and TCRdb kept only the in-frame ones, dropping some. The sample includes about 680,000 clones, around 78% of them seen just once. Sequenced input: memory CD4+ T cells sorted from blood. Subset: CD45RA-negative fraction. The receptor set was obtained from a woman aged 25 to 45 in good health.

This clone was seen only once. The CDR3 reads CSVDVRNTEAFF. The CDR3 DNA follows: TGCAGCGTTGATGTCCGGAACACTGAAGCTTTCTTT. V is TRBV29-1 and J is TRBJ1-1; D uncertain. Germline CDR1 SQVTM, CDR2 ANQGSEA. Trimming pared 3 bases from V and 1 base from J, leaving 6 bases between. This CDR3 region has 12 residues.

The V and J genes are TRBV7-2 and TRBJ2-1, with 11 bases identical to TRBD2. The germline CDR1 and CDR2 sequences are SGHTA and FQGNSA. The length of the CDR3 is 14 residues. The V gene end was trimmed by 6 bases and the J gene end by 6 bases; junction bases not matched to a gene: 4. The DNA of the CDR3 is TGTGCCAGCAGGCCGGGACTAGCGGCCAATGAGCAGTTCTTC. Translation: CASRPGLAANEQFF.

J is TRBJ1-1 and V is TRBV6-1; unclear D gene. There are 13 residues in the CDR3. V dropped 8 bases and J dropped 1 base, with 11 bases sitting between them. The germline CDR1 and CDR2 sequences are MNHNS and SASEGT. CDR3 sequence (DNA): TGTGCCAGCGAGAGGCTTAGGAACACTGAAGCTTTCTTT. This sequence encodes CASERLRNTEAFF.

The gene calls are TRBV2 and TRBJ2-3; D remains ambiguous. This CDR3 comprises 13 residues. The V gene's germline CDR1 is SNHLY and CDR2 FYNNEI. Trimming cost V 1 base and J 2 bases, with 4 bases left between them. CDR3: CASSEDTTDTQYF. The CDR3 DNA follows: TGTGCCAGCAGTGAAGATACCACAGATACGCAGTATTTT.

The CDR3 loop reads CASSPGPSYNEQFF. In nucleotides, the CDR3 is TGTGCCAGCTCACCAGGTCCCTCCTACAATGAGCAGTTCTTC. This chain connects TRBV18 to TRBJ2-1, with unresolved D. Germline CDR1 KGHSH, CDR2 LQKENI. This CDR3 has 14 amino acids. Trimming shortened V by 2 bases and J by 0 bases, and 5 bases separated the two germline ends.

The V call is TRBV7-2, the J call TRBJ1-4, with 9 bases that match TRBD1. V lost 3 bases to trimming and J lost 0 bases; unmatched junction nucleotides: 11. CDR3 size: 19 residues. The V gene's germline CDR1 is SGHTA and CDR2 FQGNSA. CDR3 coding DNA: TGTGCCAGCAGCTTCCGGGTGATCACAGGGGGCGCAACTAATGAAAAACTGTTTTTT. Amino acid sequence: CASSFRVITGGATNEKLFF.

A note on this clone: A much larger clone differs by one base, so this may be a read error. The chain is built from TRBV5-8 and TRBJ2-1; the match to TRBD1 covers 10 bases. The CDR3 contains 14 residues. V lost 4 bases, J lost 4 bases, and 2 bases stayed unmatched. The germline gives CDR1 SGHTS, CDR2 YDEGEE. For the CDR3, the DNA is TGTGCCAGCAGCCCGGGACAGGGGTACAATGAGCAGTTCTTC. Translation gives CASSPGQGYNEQFF.

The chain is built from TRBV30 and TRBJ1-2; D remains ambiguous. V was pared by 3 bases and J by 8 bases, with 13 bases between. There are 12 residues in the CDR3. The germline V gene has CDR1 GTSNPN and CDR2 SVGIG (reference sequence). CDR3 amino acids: CAWSSQADGYTF. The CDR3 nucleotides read TGTGCCTGGAGCTCCCAGGCGGACGGCTACACCTTC.

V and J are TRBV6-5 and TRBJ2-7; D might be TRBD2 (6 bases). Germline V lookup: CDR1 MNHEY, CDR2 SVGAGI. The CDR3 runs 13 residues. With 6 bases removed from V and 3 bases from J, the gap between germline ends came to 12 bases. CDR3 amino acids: CASSREESYEQYF. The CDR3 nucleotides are TGTGCCAGCAGCAGGGAGGAAAGCTACGAGCAGTACTTC.

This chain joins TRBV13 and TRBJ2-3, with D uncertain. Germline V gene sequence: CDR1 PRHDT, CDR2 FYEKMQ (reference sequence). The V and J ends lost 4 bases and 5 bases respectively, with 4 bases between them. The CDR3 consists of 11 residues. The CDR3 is CASSWEDTQYF. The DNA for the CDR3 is TGTGCCAGCAGCTGGGAAGATACGCAGTATTTT.

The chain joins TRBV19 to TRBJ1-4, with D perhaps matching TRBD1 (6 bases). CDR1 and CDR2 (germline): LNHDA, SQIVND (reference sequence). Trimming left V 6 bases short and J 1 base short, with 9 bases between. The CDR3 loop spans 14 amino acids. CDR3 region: CASSPRGTNEKLFF. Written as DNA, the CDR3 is TGTGCCAGTAGCCCCAGGGGAACTAATGAAAAACTGTTTTTT.

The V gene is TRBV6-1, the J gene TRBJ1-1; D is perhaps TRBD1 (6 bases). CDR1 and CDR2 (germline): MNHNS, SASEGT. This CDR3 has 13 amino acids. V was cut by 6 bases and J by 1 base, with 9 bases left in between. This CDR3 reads CASRRTANTEAFF. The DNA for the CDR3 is TGTGCCAGCAGGAGGACAGCGAACACTGAAGCTTTCTTT.

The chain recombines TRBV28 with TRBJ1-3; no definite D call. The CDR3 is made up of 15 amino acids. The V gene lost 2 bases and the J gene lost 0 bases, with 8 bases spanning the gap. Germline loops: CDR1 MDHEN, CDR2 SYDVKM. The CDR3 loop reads CASSLPGDSGNTIYF. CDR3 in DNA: TGTGCCAGCAGTTTACCCGGGGACTCTGGAAACACCATATATTTT. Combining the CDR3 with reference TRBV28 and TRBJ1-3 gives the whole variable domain DVKVTQSSRYLVKRTGEKVFLECVQDMDHENMFWYRQDPGLGLRLIYFSYDVKMKEKGDIPEGYSVSREKKERFSLILESASTNQTSMYLCASSLPGDSGNTIYFGEGSWLTVV.

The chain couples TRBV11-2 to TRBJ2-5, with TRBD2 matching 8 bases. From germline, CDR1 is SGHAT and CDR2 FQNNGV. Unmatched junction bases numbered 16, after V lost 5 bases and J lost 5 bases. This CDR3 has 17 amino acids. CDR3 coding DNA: TGTGCCAGCAGCCCCCGGGGGGGTGGATTTTATCAGGAGACCCAGTACTTC. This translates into CASSPRGGGFYQETQYF.

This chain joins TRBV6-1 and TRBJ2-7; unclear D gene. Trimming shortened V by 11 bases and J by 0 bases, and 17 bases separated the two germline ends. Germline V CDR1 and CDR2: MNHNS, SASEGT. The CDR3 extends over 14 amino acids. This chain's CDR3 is CAVPGRFPSYEQYF. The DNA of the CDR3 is TGTGCCGTCCCCGGCAGGTTTCCCTCCTACGAGCAGTACTTC.

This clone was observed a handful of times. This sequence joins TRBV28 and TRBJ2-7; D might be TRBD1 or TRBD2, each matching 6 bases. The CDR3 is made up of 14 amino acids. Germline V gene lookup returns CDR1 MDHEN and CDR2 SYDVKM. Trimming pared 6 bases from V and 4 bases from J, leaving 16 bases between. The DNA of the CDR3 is TGTGCCAGCAGCCGGGGGCGGAGTTTTTACGAGCAGTACTTC. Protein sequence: CASSRGRSFYEQYF.

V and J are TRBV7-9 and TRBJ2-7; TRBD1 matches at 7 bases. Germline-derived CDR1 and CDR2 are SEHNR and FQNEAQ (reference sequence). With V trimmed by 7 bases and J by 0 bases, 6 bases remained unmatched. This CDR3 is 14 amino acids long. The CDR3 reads CASIRTGLSYEQYF. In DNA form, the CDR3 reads TGTGCCAGCATCAGGACAGGCCTCTCCTACGAGCAGTACTTC.

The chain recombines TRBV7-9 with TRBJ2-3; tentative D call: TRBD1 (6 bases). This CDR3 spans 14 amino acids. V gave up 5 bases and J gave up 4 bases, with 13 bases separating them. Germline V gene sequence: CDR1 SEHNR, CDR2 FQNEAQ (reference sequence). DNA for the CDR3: TGTGCCAGCAGCCTTACAGAGGGGGCAGATACGCAGTATTTT. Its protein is CASSLTEGADTQYF.

CDR3 sequence: CASSDVLAGVFEQYF. In DNA, the CDR3 is TGTGCCAGTAGTGATGTACTAGCGGGAGTCTTTGAGCAGTACTTC. The chain uses TRBV19 and TRBJ2-7, with TRBD2 matching over 11 bases. This CDR3 has 15 amino acids. In germline, CDR1 is LNHDA, CDR2 SQIVND (reference sequence). With V trimmed by 5 bases and J by 7 bases, 10 bases remained unmatched.

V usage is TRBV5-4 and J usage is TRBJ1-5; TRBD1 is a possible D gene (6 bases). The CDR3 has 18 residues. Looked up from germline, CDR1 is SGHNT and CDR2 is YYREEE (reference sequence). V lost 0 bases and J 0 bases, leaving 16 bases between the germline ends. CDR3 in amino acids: CASSLGRQRQASNQPQHF. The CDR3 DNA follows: TGTGCCAGCAGCTTGGGACGTCAGCGACAGGCTAGCAATCAGCCCCAGCATTTT. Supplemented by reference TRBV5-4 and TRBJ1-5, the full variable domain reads ETGVTQSPTHLIKTRGQQVTLRCSSQSGHNTVSWYQQALGQGPQFIFQYYREEENGRGNFPPRFSGLQFPNYSSELNVNALELDDSALYLCASSLGRQRQASNQPQHFGDGTRLSIL.